The TCR beta chain described here comes from a study of shared clonotypes between healthy human individuals (dated by TCRdb to 2019 to 2021). Looking at the study overall: Three men and two women, aged 18 to 49 years, made up the cohort. For each donor, three plates each were used for CD4 naive and CD4 memory, two plates were used for CD8 naive, and one plate was used for CD8 memory. Blood TCR repertoires of five healthy adults were deeply sequenced to estimate repertoire size and the extent of clonotype sharing between individuals. To increase sequencing depth and limit assay-specific biases, TCR repertoire library preparation and sequencing were carried out by different laboratories using diverse techniques. Leukapheresis yielded between about 0.9 and 9.5 billion PBMCs per donor. The paper's findings and limits, for the study overall: Higher generation probabilities were observed for clonotypes shared by all four sorted-subset donors than for non-shared clonotypes. The small number of donors limited the genetic and exposure-history diversity represented. Around 5.4% of naive CD4, 3% to 4% of naive CD8, roughly 2.4% of memory CD4, and approximately 0.39% of memory CD8 clonotypes were shared across several donors. Naive subsets generally had larger estimated clonotype richness than memory subsets did. Even with the large sequencing depth, rarefaction of the sorted-subset datasets indicated that sequencing was incomplete. Pairwise subsampling led to the expectation that sequencing depth would affect the degree of clonotype sharing among donors. Only blood was sampled, and tissue TCR repertoires likely differ from those in blood.

Using the deep immunoSEQ assay, multiplex PCR amplified TCR CDR3 regions from genomic DNA. Extracted genomic DNA from each cell subset was distributed evenly across all wells of several immunoSEQ 96-well plates, and each plate was treated as a replicate. For sorted subsets, around 200 ng genomic DNA, equal to 30,000 or so T cell genomes, was loaded into each replicate PCR. Purified libraries were measured with a Qubit 3.0 fluorometer, size-checked on a Bioanalyzer 2100, and measured again with the KAPA Library Quantification kit. Each immunoSEQ 96-well plate was sequenced on its own single-read 150-cycle Illumina NextSeq 550 flow cell. The study's processing was this. Because the immunoSEQ output included only junctional sequences and no quality scores, the filtering could not be the same as the filtering used for full-length reads. To assign V/J genes and CDR3, sequences were annotated against IMGT germline references using PyIR, a Python wrapper for IgBLAST v1.9. Reads with weak V/J assignments (E-value above 1e-6), missing CDR3, stop codons, out-of-frame junctions, or ambiguous translated residues were removed. V3J clonotypes were defined as sequences sharing the same inferred V gene, J gene, and CDR3 amino acid sequence. Percentage overlap between repertoires was calculated by dividing the number of shared unique clonotypes by the size of the smaller repertoire. Richness of each repertoire was evaluated using RTK rarefaction, the Chao1 estimator, and Recon v2.1 estimates of unobserved clonotypes. OLGA was used to compute generation probabilities for all TCRbeta clonotypes that the gDNA method yielded from a handful of donors. TCRdb mirrors the immuneACCESS table, restricted to in-frame sequences. Some clones are absent from its copies; in checked studies, under half trace to an unresolved V gene, and the reason for the others is unknown. V, J and clone size were drawn from that table, and D and trimming were deduced from the DNA. This sample is represented by 2 million to 2.5 million clones; approximately 96% of them were singletons. The ten largest clones take up around 0.13% of the sample.

Donors were healthy HIV-negative adults with no recently reported acute infections or vaccinations. Every donor was a Caucasian adult living in Nashville, Tennessee, USA. Magnetic negative selection was used to enrich CD4+ T cells, after which naive cells were positively selected on CD45RA and the negative fraction became the memory subset. After blood collection by leukapheresis, PBMCs were isolated using Ficoll-Histopaque density gradient centrifugation and then cryopreserved in the vapor phase of liquid nitrogen. Analytical flow cytometry was used to check the purity and quantity of each magnetically sorted T cell population. Each sorted fraction had its genomic DNA isolated and then quantified by UV absorbance on a Nanodrop 2000c. From the germline V gene, CDR1 is SQVTM and CDR2 is ANQGSEA. Trimming takes 3 bases from V and 3 bases from J, and the germline ends sit 13 bases apart. From cysteine to phenylalanine, the CDR3 is 14 amino acids long. Only the CDR3 DNA stays, 42 bases, in frame from base 1.

This clone was observed once. Its antigen is currently not known. Per-base qualities were not stored, and no clone one base away is much larger. The rearranged chain carries TRBV29-1 and TRBJ2-3; TRBD1 is a possible D gene, resting on 5 matching bases. Sequencing was done on a sample of naive CD4+ T cells sorted from blood. The cell subset or site label corresponds to: CD45RA+ positively selected. The source of this sequence is a man aged 18-30 years in good health. The CDR3 reads as follows: CSVDRQGLTDTQYF. The DNA reads TGCAGCGTTGATAGGCAGGGTTTAACAGATACGCAGTATTTT.